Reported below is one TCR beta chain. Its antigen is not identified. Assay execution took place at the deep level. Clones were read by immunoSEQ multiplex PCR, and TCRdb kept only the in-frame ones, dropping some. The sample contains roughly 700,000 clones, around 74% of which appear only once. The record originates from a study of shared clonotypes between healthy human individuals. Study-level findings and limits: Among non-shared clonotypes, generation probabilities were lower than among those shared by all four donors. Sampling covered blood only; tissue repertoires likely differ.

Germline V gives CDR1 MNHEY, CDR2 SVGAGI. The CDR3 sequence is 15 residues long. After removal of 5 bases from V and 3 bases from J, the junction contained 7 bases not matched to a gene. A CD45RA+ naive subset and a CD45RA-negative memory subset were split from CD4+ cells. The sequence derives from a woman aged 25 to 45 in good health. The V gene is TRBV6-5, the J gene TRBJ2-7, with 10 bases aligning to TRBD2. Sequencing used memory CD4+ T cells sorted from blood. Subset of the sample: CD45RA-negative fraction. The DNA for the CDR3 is TGTGCCAGCAGTAATCCTAGCGGGAGTCTCTACGAGCAGTACTTC. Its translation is CASSNPSGSLYEQYF.